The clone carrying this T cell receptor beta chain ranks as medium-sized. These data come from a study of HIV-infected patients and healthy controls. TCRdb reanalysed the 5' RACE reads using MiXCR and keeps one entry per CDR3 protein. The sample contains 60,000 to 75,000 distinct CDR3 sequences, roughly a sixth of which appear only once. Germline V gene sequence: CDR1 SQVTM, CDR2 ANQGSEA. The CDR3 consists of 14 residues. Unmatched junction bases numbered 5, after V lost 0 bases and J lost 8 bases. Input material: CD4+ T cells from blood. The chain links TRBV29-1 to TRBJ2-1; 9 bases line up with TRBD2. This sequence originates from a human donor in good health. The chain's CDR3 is CSVEESSGIYEQFF. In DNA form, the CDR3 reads TGCAGCGTTGAAGAATCTAGCGGGATCTATGAGCAGTTCTTC.